One sample yielded the 16 T cell receptor beta chains listed below, sequenced in a study of T cell responses to AZD1222 COVID-19 vaccine. Produced via immunoSEQ multiplex PCR; TCRdb's table is partial and in-frame only. The data contain about 140,000 clones, roughly nine tenths of them singletons. The specimen was peripheral blood, collected on day 0 of AZD1222 vaccination. The receptors stem from an adult in good health.

The table lists this clone with a count of one. The chain links TRBV28 to TRBJ1-1; D unclear. The germline V gene has CDR1 MDHEN and CDR2 SYDVKM. The V end was cut by 6 bases, the J end by 0 bases, with 23 bases between. CDR3 length: 18 residues. CDR3 in DNA: TGTGCCAGCAGCCGACCTGCGGCAGGCCCCAAACTGAACACTGAAGCTTTCTTT. Residues: CASSRPAAGPKLNTEAFF. The full variable domain, completed using reference TRBV28 and TRBJ1-1, is DVKVTQSSRYLVKRTGEKVFLECVQDMDHENMFWYRQDPGLGLRLIYFSYDVKMKEKGDIPEGYSVSREKKERFSLILESASTNQTSMYLCASSRPAAGPKLNTEAFFGQGTRLTVV.

V and J are TRBV7-2 and TRBJ1-1, with TRBD1 identical over 11 bases. This CDR3 is built from 14 residues. From germline, CDR1 is SGHTA and CDR2 FQGNSA. Trimming removed 7 bases from V and 5 bases from J; junction bases left unmatched: 6. The CDR3 nucleotides are TGTGCCAGCAACTTGGACAGGGGGCGTACTGAAGCTTTCTTT. It specifies CASNLDRGRTEAFF.

The gene calls are TRBV19 and TRBJ2-4, with TRBD2 as a possible D gene (5 bases). Trimming cost V 6 bases and J 7 bases, with 13 bases left between them. The CDR3 covers 13 residues. Germline V CDR1 and CDR2: LNHDA, SQIVND (reference sequence). CDR3 nucleotide sequence: TGTGCCAGTAGCCCCCAAGGCGGGAACATTCAGTACTTC. Translating it yields CASSPQGGNIQYF. The complete variable domain, with remaining parts taken from reference TRBV19 and TRBJ2-4, reads DGGITQSPKYLFRKEGQNVTLSCEQNLNHDAMYWYRQDPGQGLRLIYYSQIVNDFQKGDIAEGYSVSREKKESFPLTVTSAQKNPTAFYLCASSPQGGNIQYFGAGTRLSVL.

This chain links TRBV12-3 or TRBV12-4 with TRBJ2-1; no clear D gene. This CDR3 has 12 residues. Trimming shortened V by 5 bases and J by 6 bases, and 8 bases separated the two germline ends. For the CDR3, the DNA is TGTGCCAGCAGTCTAGACTCCAATGAGCAGTTCTTC. Translated, it gives CASSLDSNEQFF.

The V gene is TRBV13, the J gene TRBJ1-2, with 10 nucleotides matching TRBD1. The CDR3 has 18 residues. V gave up 5 bases and J gave up 0 bases; unmatched junction bases: 12. Looked up from germline, CDR1 is PRHDT and CDR2 is FYEKMQ (reference sequence). Written as DNA, the CDR3 is TGTGCCAGCAGCCTTCCAAAGGGGACAGGGGCGACTAACTATGGCTACACCTTC. Its translation is CASSLPKGTGATNYGYTF. Combining the CDR3 with reference TRBV13 and TRBJ1-2 gives the whole variable domain AAGVIQSPRHLIKEKRETATLKCYPIPRHDTVYWYQQGPGQDPQFLISFYEKMQSDKGSIPDRFSAQQFSDYHSELNMSSLELGDSALYFCASSLPKGTGATNYGYTFGSGTRLTVV.

V and J are TRBV6-5 and TRBJ1-2; D is possibly TRBD1 (6 bases). CDR1 is MNHEY and CDR2 is SVGAGI in the germline V gene. V was pared by 10 bases and J by 0 bases, with 9 bases between. This CDR3 is built from 12 residues. The CDR3 region has the DNA TGTGCCACCCGGACAGCTAACTATGGCTACACCTTC. Protein: CATRTANYGYTF.

The gene calls are TRBV5-3 and TRBJ1-4, with TRBD1 as a possible D gene (5 bases). TRBV5-3 is filed as an ORF, its function uncertain. The CDR3 is 17 residues long. Trimming removed 0 bases at V and 0 bases at J, with 12 bases between. The CDR3 sequence is CARSLGGAGATNEKLFF. The CDR3 DNA reads as TGTGCCAGAAGCTTGGGAGGCGCGGGGGCAACTAATGAAAAACTGTTTTTT.

The chain couples TRBV5-1 to TRBJ2-3; D is unresolved. The ends were cut back, 3 bases at V and 4 bases at J, with 6 bases in the middle. The CDR3 is 12 residues long. Germline CDR1 and CDR2: SGHRS and YFSETQ. The DNA of the CDR3 is TGCGCCAGCAGCTCGTTCTCAGATACGCAGTATTTT. Translation gives CASSSFSDTQYF.

CDR3 loop: CASSQDLRPLGKLFF. CDR3 in DNA: TGTGCCAGCAGCCAAGATCTGCGGCCTTTGGGAAAACTGTTTTTT. V and J are TRBV3-1 (or the pseudogene TRBV3-2) and TRBJ1-4; D remains ambiguous. Germline V gives CDR1 LGHDT, CDR2 YNNKEL (reference sequence). Between the trimmed V and J ends, which lost 0 bases and 10 bases, there was a span of 15 bases. The CDR3 runs 15 residues.

This chain connects TRBV5-1 to TRBJ1-2; a weak D match, TRBD1 (6 bases). Per the germline V gene, CDR1 is SGHRS and CDR2 is YFSETQ. Deletions cut 1 base from V and 8 bases from J, with 12 bases between. This CDR3 has 13 amino acids. The CDR3 reads CASSLSYRDGYTF. CDR3 in DNA: TGCGCCAGCAGCTTGAGCTACAGGGACGGCTACACCTTC.

The chain combines TRBV25-1 with TRBJ2-7; 8 nucleotides agree with TRBD2. Germline V gene sequence: CDR1 MGHDK, CDR2 SYGVNS. The ends lost 6 bases at V and 4 bases at J; junction bases unmatched: 8. The CDR3 length is 14 residues. As DNA, the CDR3 is TGTGCCAGCAGCCATAGCGGGACTTTGTACGAGCAGTACTTC. It is translated as CASSHSGTLYEQYF.

J is TRBJ1-1 and V is TRBV7-3, with a possible D match to TRBD1 (5 bases). Trimming stripped 4 bases from V and 4 bases from J, with 10 bases between. The CDR3 is 13 amino acids. CDR1 and CDR2 from the germline V gene are SGHTA and FQGTGA. CDR3 region: CASSSLQGTEAFF. The CDR3 coding sequence is TGTGCCAGCAGCTCCCTCCAGGGCACTGAAGCTTTCTTT.

V is TRBV30 and J is TRBJ1-5; D uncertain. CDR1 is GTSNPN and CDR2 is SVGIG in the germline V gene (reference sequence). Trimming shortened V by 3 bases and J by 3 bases, and 9 bases separated the two germline ends. There are 13 residues in the CDR3. The CDR3: CAWSREFNQPQHF. In DNA form, the CDR3 reads TGTGCCTGGAGCCGGGAGTTCAATCAGCCCCAGCATTTT.

A word on this clone: Other DNA sequences in the sample encode the same CDR3. V and J are TRBV28 and TRBJ1-1; D unresolved. This CDR3 is built from 11 residues. The V end was cut by 3 bases, the J end by 4 bases, with 3 bases between. CDR1 is MDHEN, CDR2 SYDVKM, per germline. This CDR3 reads CASSLRTEAFF. In DNA form, the CDR3 reads TGTGCCAGCAGTTTGCGCACTGAAGCTTTCTTT.

This rearrangement joins TRBV13 to TRBJ2-1, with 9 bases that match TRBD1. V lost 5 bases and J lost 9; bases outside the gene matches: 11. Germline V gene sequence: CDR1 PRHDT, CDR2 FYEKMQ (reference sequence). This CDR3 has 15 residues. The CDR3: CASSPVAQGAGEQFF. DNA for the CDR3: TGTGCCAGCAGCCCGGTGGCACAGGGGGCGGGTGAGCAGTTCTTC.

The genes are TRBV6-7 and TRBJ1-2; D is perhaps TRBD1 (5 bases). TRBV6-7 is identified as an open reading frame with a role that is uncertain. Trimming cost V 2 bases and J 4 bases, with 11 bases left between them. The CDR3 loop spans 14 amino acids. The CDR3 sequence: CASSYPAGLYGYTF. The DNA of the CDR3 is TGTGCCAGCAGTTACCCAGCAGGGCTCTATGGCTACACCTTC.